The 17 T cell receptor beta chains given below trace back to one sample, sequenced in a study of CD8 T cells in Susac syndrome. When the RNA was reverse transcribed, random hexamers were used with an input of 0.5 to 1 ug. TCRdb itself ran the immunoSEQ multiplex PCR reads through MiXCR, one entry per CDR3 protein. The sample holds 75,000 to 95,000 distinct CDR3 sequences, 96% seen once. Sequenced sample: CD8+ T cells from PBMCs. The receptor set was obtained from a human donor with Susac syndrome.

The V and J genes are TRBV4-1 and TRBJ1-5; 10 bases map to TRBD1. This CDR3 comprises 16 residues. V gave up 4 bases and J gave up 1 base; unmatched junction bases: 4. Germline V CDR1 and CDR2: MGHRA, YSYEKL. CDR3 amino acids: CASSPTGGLSNQPQHF. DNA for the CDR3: TGCGCCAGCAGCCCGACAGGGGGCCTGAGCAATCAGCCCCAGCATTTT.

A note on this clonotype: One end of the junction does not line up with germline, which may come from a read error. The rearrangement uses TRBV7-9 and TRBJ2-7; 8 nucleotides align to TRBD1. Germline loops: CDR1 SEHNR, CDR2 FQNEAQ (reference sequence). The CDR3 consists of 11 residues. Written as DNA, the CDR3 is TGTGCCAGCAGCTCGGCGACAGGGGTGGGTTTC. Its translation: CASSSATGVGF.

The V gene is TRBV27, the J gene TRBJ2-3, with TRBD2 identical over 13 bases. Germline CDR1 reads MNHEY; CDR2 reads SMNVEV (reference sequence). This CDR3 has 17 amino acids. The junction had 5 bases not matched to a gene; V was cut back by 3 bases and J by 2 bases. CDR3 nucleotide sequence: TGTGCCAGCAGTTTGACTAGCGGGGGGCGCTACACAGATACGCAGTATTTT. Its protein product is CASSLTSGGRYTDTQYF.

As DNA, the CDR3 is TGCAGCGTTGCTATCGACAGGGCCCCTAATGAGCCCCAGCATTTT. Translation: CSVAIDRAPNEPQHF. The rearrangement links TRBV29-1 to TRBJ1-5; 7 bases match TRBD1. The CDR3 loop spans 15 amino acids. The V gene end was trimmed by 4 bases and the J gene end by 8 bases; junction bases not matched to a gene: 14. Germline V gene lookup returns CDR1 SQVTM and CDR2 ANQGSEA.

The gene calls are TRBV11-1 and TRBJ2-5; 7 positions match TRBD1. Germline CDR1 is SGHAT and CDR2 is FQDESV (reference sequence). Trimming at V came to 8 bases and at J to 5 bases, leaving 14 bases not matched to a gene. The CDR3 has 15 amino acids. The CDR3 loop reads CASGQRQGLGETQYF. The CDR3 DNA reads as TGTGCCAGCGGCCAGAGACAGGGCCTAGGGGAGACCCAGTACTTC. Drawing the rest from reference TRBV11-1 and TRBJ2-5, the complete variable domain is EAEVAQSPRYKITEKSQAVAFWCDPISGHATLYWYRQILGQGPELLVQFQDESVVDDSQLPKDRFSAERLKGVDSTLKIQPAELGDSAMYLCASGQRQGLGETQYFGPGTRLLVL.

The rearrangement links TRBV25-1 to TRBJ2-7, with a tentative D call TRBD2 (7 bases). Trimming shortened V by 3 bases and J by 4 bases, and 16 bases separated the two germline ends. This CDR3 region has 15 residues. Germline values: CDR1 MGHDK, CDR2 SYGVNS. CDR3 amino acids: CASSDTAGRGYEQYF. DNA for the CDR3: TGTGCCAGCAGTGATACGGCAGGGAGGGGGTACGAGCAGTACTTC.

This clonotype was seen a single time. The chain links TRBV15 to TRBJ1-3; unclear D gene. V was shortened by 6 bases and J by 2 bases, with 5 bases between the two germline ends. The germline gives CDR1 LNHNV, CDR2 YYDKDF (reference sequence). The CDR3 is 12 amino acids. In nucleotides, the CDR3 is TGTGCCACCAGTTCTACTGGAAACACCATATATTTT. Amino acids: CATSSTGNTIYF.

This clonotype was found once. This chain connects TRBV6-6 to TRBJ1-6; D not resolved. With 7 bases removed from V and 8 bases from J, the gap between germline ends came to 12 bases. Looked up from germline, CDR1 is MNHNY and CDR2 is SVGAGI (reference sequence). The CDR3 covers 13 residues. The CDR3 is CASILTGDSPLHF. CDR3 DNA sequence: TGTGCCAGCATCCTCACCGGGGATTCACCCCTCCACTTT.

For the CDR3, the DNA is TGTGCCACCAGCAGAGGGAATACCCCCTACGAGCAGTACTTC. Amino acids: CATSRGNTPYEQYF. The chain carries TRBV15 and TRBJ2-7; no firm D call. The germline V gene has CDR1 LNHNV and CDR2 YYDKDF (reference sequence). V was shortened by 1 base and J by 2 bases, with 9 bases between the two germline ends. This CDR3 has 14 amino acids.

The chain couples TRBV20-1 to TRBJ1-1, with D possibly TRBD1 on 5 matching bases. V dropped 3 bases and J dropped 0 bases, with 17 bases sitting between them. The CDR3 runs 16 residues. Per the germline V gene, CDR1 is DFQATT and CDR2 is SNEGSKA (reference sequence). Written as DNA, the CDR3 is TGCAGTGCTAGTGCCAGTGGGGACCCCCTGAACACTGAAGCTTTCTTT. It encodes CSASASGDPLNTEAFF.

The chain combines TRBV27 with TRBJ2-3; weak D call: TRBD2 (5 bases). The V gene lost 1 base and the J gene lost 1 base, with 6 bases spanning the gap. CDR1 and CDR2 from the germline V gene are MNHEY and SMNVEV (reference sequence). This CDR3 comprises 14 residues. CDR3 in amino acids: CASSLWRGTDTQYF. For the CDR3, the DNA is TGTGCCAGCAGTTTATGGCGGGGCACAGATACGCAGTATTTT.

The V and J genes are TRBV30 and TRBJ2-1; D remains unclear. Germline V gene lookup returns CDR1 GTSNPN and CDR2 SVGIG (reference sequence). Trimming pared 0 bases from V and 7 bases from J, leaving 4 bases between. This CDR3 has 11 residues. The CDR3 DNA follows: TGTGCCTGGAGTGTCTCGAATGAGCAGTTCTTC. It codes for CAWSVSNEQFF.

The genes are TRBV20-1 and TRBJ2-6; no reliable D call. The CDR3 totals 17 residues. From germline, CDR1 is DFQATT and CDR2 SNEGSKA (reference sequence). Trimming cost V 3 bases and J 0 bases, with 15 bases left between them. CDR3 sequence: CSASAVGLSSGANVLTF. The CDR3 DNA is TGCAGTGCTAGTGCAGTCGGGTTAAGCTCTGGGGCCAACGTCCTGACTTTC.

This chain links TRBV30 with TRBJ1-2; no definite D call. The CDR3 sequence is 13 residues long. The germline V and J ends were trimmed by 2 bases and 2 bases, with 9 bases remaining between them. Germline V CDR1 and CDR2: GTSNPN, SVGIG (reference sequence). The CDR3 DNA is TGTGCCTGGAGTCCCTCAGAAAACTATGGCTACACCTTC. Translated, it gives CAWSPSENYGYTF.

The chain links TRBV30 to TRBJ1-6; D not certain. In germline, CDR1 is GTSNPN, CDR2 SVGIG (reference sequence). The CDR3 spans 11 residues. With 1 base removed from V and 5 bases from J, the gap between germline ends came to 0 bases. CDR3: CAWSDNSPLHF. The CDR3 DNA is TGTGCCTGGAGTGATAATTCACCCCTCCACTTT.

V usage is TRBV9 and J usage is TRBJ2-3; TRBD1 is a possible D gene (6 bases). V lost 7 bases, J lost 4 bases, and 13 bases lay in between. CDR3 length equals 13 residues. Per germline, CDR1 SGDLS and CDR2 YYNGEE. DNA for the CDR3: TGTGCCAGCCAGGGGCTAGAGGCAGATACGCAGTATTTT. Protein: CASQGLEADTQYF.

The CDR3 region is CASSRPLDGGAGDTQYF. CDR3 DNA sequence: TGTGCCAGCAGCCGACCTCTGGACGGGGGGGCGGGAGATACGCAGTATTTT. The rearrangement joins TRBV4-2 to TRBJ2-3, with 8 bases aligning to TRBD2. There are 17 residues in the CDR3. Germline values: CDR1 LGHNA, CDR2 YNFKEQ. Trimming cost V 4 bases and J 5 bases; bases outside gene matches: 14.